The rows below give T cell receptor beta chains drawn from one sample of a study of Siglec-9 on CD8 T cells in melanoma. TCRdb's table, derived via immunoSEQ multiplex PCR, lists solely in-frame clones and lacks some. The sample lists 25,000 to 30,000 clones; 80% were seen once. The sequencing input was Siglec-9- CD8+ T cells sorted from blood. All receptors derive from a human donor in good health. Each CDR3 is given with its conserved first and last residue. The D gene is left open where the match is weak. Clone size is stated in some rows and not others, as once, few, many or a class when expanded.

d_call: -; j_call: TRBJ2-5; v_call: TRBV27; clone_size: -; cdr3_aa: CASKRGTGGQLAGGETQYF; cdr3_nt: TGTGCCAGCAAACGCGGGACAGGGGGACAACTAGCGGGGGGAGAGACCCAGTACTTC
d_call: TRBD2; j_call: TRBJ2-3; v_call: TRBV7-6; clone_size: -; cdr3_aa: CASSFTSGRISTDTQYF; cdr3_nt: TGTGCCAGCAGCTTTACTAGCGGGAGGATTAGCACAGATACGCAGTATTTT
d_call: -; j_call: TRBJ2-2; v_call: TRBV19; clone_size: -; cdr3_aa: CASKWGRGTGELFF; cdr3_nt: TGTGCCAGTAAGTGGGGCCGTGGCACCGGGGAGCTGTTTTTT
d_call: TRBD1; j_call: TRBJ1-2; v_call: TRBV5-6; clone_size: -; cdr3_aa: CASTRPGPGGYGYTF; cdr3_nt: TGTGCCAGCACCCGACCCGGGCCAGGGGGCTATGGCTACACCTTC
d_call: TRBD1; j_call: TRBJ1-2; v_call: TRBV9; clone_size: few; cdr3_aa: CASSASNPGTGDGYTF; cdr3_nt: TGTGCCAGCAGCGCCAGTAATCCAGGGACAGGGGACGGCTACACCTTC
d_call: TRBD2; j_call: TRBJ2-1; v_call: TRBV4-2; clone_size: -; cdr3_aa: CASTGLAEGEQFF; cdr3_nt: TGTGCCAGTACGGGACTAGCCGAGGGTGAGCAGTTCTTC
d_call: TRBD1; j_call: TRBJ1-4; v_call: TRBV6-1; clone_size: -; cdr3_aa: CASRSGQGNEKLFF; cdr3_nt: TGTGCCAGCCGCTCGGGACAGGGGAATGAAAAACTGTTTTTT
d_call: -; j_call: TRBJ2-1; v_call: TRBV29-1; clone_size: -; cdr3_aa: CSVEEKGNEQFF; cdr3_nt: TGCAGCGTTGAAGAAAAAGGCAATGAGCAGTTCTTC
d_call: -; j_call: TRBJ1-4; v_call: TRBV9; clone_size: -; cdr3_aa: CASSVSGTAGNEKLFF; cdr3_nt: TGTGCCAGCAGCGTCTCTGGGACCGCTGGGAATGAAAAACTGTTTTTT
d_call: -; j_call: TRBJ2-1; v_call: TRBV7-3; clone_size: -; cdr3_aa: CASSLWPGDHEQFF; cdr3_nt: TGTGCCAGCAGCTTATGGCCAGGGGATCATGAGCAGTTCTTC
d_call: TRBD2; j_call: TRBJ2-5; v_call: TRBV2; clone_size: -; cdr3_aa: CASTLTSGLQETQYF; cdr3_nt: TGTGCCAGCACGCTGACTAGCGGATTACAAGAGACCCAGTACTTC
d_call: -; j_call: TRBJ1-1; v_call: TRBV1; clone_size: -; cdr3_aa: CTSSQDFLGPLVAFF; cdr3_nt: TGCACCAGCAGCCAAGATTTTTTAGGCCCACTGGTAGCTTTCTTT
d_call: -; j_call: TRBJ2-7; v_call: TRBV6-6; clone_size: -; cdr3_aa: CASSYAERDREYEQYF; cdr3_nt: TGTGCCAGCAGTTACGCCGAGCGGGACAGAGAATACGAGCAGTACTTC
d_call: -; j_call: TRBJ2-2; v_call: TRBV12-5; clone_size: -; cdr3_aa: CASGPTGRPGELFF; cdr3_nt: TGTGCTAGTGGTCCCACAGGGAGGCCCGGGGAGCTGTTTTTT
d_call: TRBD1; j_call: TRBJ2-7; v_call: TRBV6-1; clone_size: few; cdr3_aa: CASSLDRYEQYF; cdr3_nt: TGTGCCAGCAGTTTGGACAGGTACGAGCAGTACTTC
d_call: -; j_call: TRBJ2-3; v_call: TRBV19; clone_size: -; cdr3_aa: CASSRMLGGPSDTQYF; cdr3_nt: TGTGCCAGTAGTAGGATGTTAGGGGGGCCTTCAGATACGCAGTATTTT
d_call: -; j_call: TRBJ2-2; v_call: TRBV7-8; clone_size: -; cdr3_aa: CASSLAGLHTGELFF; cdr3_nt: TGTGCCAGCAGCTTAGCGGGGCTCCACACCGGGGAGCTGTTTTTT
d_call: -; j_call: TRBJ1-1; v_call: TRBV7-9; clone_size: few; cdr3_aa: CASSPLSVNTEAFF; cdr3_nt: TGTGCCAGCAGCCCATTGTCAGTGAACACTGAAGCTTTCTTT
d_call: -; j_call: TRBJ1-5; v_call: TRBV19; clone_size: -; cdr3_aa: CASKAQAGGNQPQHF; cdr3_nt: TGTGCCAGTAAGGCCCAAGCAGGCGGTAATCAGCCCCAGCATTTT
d_call: TRBD1; j_call: TRBJ1-5; v_call: TRBV4-1; clone_size: -; cdr3_aa: CASSQAGQGGQPQHF; cdr3_nt: TGCGCCAGCAGCCAAGCGGGACAGGGCGGGCAGCCCCAGCATTTT
d_call: -; j_call: TRBJ2-7; v_call: TRBV7-3; clone_size: few; cdr3_aa: CASSSGGPEQYF; cdr3_nt: TGTGCCAGCAGCTCCGGGGGGCCCGAGCAGTACTTC
d_call: TRBD1; j_call: TRBJ1-1; v_call: TRBV19; clone_size: -; cdr3_aa: CASSADRGRVTEAFF; cdr3_nt: TGTGCCAGTAGTGCCGATAGGGGGCGGGTCACTGAAGCTTTCTTT
d_call: -; j_call: TRBJ1-2; v_call: TRBV10-3; clone_size: -; cdr3_aa: CAISDWESYGYTF; cdr3_nt: TGTGCCATCAGTGATTGGGAAAGCTATGGCTACACCTTC
d_call: -; j_call: TRBJ2-6; v_call: TRBV5-6; clone_size: -; cdr3_aa: CAGPWTHRNSGANVLTF; cdr3_nt: TGTGCCGGGCCTTGGACCCACAGAAACTCTGGGGCCAACGTCCTGACTTTC
d_call: TRBD2; j_call: TRBJ2-5; v_call: TRBV25-1; clone_size: few; cdr3_aa: CASSVRRGGQETQYF; cdr3_nt: TGTGCCAGCAGCGTACGGCGGGGGGGCCAAGAGACCCAGTACTTC
d_call: -; j_call: TRBJ1-2; v_call: TRBV5-4; clone_size: few; cdr3_aa: CASSGGYGYTF; cdr3_nt: TGTGCCAGCAGCGGGGGCTATGGCTACACCTTC
d_call: -; j_call: TRBJ1-2; v_call: TRBV5-1; clone_size: -; cdr3_aa: CASSVFFGTREDGYTF; cdr3_nt: TGCGCCAGCAGCGTGTTTTTCGGGACAAGGGAAGATGGCTACACCTTC
d_call: -; j_call: TRBJ1-1; v_call: TRBV6-5; clone_size: -; cdr3_aa: CASSYSGTANTEAFF; cdr3_nt: TGTGCCAGCAGTTACTCCGGGACGGCGAACACTGAAGCTTTCTTT
d_call: -; j_call: TRBJ1-2; v_call: TRBV9; clone_size: -; cdr3_aa: CASSDPGDQGWHYGYTF; cdr3_nt: TGTGCCAGCAGCGACCCCGGAGATCAGGGCTGGCACTATGGCTACACCTTC
d_call: TRBD2; j_call: TRBJ2-1; v_call: TRBV4-1; clone_size: once; cdr3_aa: CASSVVGGPLGEQFF; cdr3_nt: TGCGCCAGCAGCGTGGTGGGAGGGCCGTTGGGGGAGCAGTTCTTC
d_call: -; j_call: TRBJ2-7; v_call: TRBV5-1; clone_size: -; cdr3_aa: CASSLGRGNEQYF; cdr3_nt: TGCGCCAGCAGCTTGGGTCGGGGTAATGAGCAGTACTTC
d_call: -; j_call: TRBJ2-2; v_call: TRBV27; clone_size: -; cdr3_aa: CASSKDLRPGELFF; cdr3_nt: TGTGCCAGCAGTAAGGACCTCCGGCCCGGGGAGCTGTTTTTT
d_call: -; j_call: TRBJ2-7; v_call: TRBV5-1; clone_size: -; cdr3_aa: CASSLAYSTNEQYF; cdr3_nt: TGCGCCAGCAGCTTGGCGTACAGCACCAACGAGCAGTACTTC
d_call: -; j_call: TRBJ1-1; v_call: TRBV4-1; clone_size: -; cdr3_aa: CASKQGVAEAFF; cdr3_nt: TGCGCCAGCAAACAGGGTGTCGCTGAAGCTTTCTTT
d_call: -; j_call: TRBJ1-3; v_call: TRBV7-8; clone_size: -; cdr3_aa: CASVELTEDSGNTIYF; cdr3_nt: TGTGCCAGCGTAGAGCTGACAGAGGACTCTGGAAACACCATATATTTT
d_call: -; j_call: TRBJ2-1; v_call: TRBV15; clone_size: -; cdr3_aa: CATSGPEGHNEQFF; cdr3_nt: TGTGCCACCAGCGGACCAGAAGGCCACAATGAGCAGTTCTTC
d_call: -; j_call: TRBJ1-5; v_call: TRBV27; clone_size: -; cdr3_aa: CASSATGFRNQPQHF; cdr3_nt: TGTGCCAGCAGTGCTACAGGGTTCCGGAATCAGCCCCAGCATTTT
d_call: -; j_call: TRBJ2-7; v_call: TRBV6-6; clone_size: once; cdr3_aa: CASSYSAAGYEQYF; cdr3_nt: TGTGCCAGCAGTTACTCCGCGGCGGGCTACGAGCAGTACTTC
d_call: -; j_call: TRBJ1-1; v_call: TRBV19; clone_size: few; cdr3_aa: CASTPVSPLNTEAFF; cdr3_nt: TGTGCCAGTACCCCCGTTTCCCCGTTGAACACTGAAGCTTTCTTT
d_call: -; j_call: TRBJ2-7; v_call: TRBV5-1; clone_size: -; cdr3_aa: CASSLEDGYEQYF; cdr3_nt: TGCGCCAGCAGCTTGGAGGACGGCTACGAGCAGTACTTC
d_call: -; j_call: TRBJ2-7; v_call: TRBV7-6; clone_size: -; cdr3_aa: CASSPGTGKNEQYF; cdr3_nt: TGTGCCAGCAGCCCCGGGACGGGGAAGAACGAGCAGTACTTC
d_call: -; j_call: TRBJ1-1; v_call: TRBV5-1; clone_size: -; cdr3_aa: CASSLVVVGGTEAFF; cdr3_nt: TGCGCCAGCAGCTTGGTGGTGGTAGGGGGAACTGAAGCTTTCTTT
d_call: TRBD1; j_call: TRBJ2-3; v_call: TRBV11-2; clone_size: -; cdr3_aa: CASSHRGDTQYF; cdr3_nt: TGTGCCAGCAGCCACAGGGGAGATACGCAGTATTTT
d_call: -; j_call: TRBJ1-5; v_call: TRBV4-2; clone_size: -; cdr3_aa: CASSQKQGSQPQHF; cdr3_nt: TGTGCCAGCAGCCAGAAACAGGGCTCTCAGCCCCAGCATTTT
d_call: -; j_call: TRBJ1-5; v_call: TRBV2; clone_size: -; cdr3_aa: CASSEAGTAGNQPQHF; cdr3_nt: TGTGCCAGCAGTGAAGCCGGGACCGCCGGCAATCAGCCCCAGCATTTT
d_call: -; j_call: TRBJ1-5; v_call: TRBV2; clone_size: -; cdr3_aa: CASSLEPHTDLYSNQPQHF; cdr3_nt: TGTGCCAGCAGCTTGGAACCCCACACGGACCTATATAGCAATCAGCCCCAGCATTTT
d_call: -; j_call: TRBJ1-2; v_call: TRBV4-1; clone_size: -; cdr3_aa: CASSQEAATYGYTF; cdr3_nt: TGCGCCAGCAGCCAAGAAGCAGCGACCTATGGCTACACCTTC
d_call: -; j_call: TRBJ1-1; v_call: TRBV6-1; clone_size: -; cdr3_aa: CASSPLGGVTEAFF; cdr3_nt: TGTGCCAGCAGCCCCCTAGGGGGAGTCACTGAAGCTTTCTTT
d_call: -; j_call: TRBJ1-2; v_call: TRBV2; clone_size: -; cdr3_aa: CASSAGYGYTF; cdr3_nt: TGTGCCAGCAGTGCTGGCTATGGCTACACCTTC
d_call: -; j_call: TRBJ2-1; v_call: TRBV5-6; clone_size: -; cdr3_aa: CASSSFVRLDEQFF; cdr3_nt: TGTGCCAGCAGCTCCTTTGTGAGGCTCGATGAGCAGTTCTTC
d_call: TRBD1; j_call: TRBJ2-5; v_call: TRBV7-9; clone_size: -; cdr3_aa: CASSGQGSQGETQYF; cdr3_nt: TGTGCCAGCAGCGGACAGGGGTCCCAGGGGGAGACCCAGTACTTC
d_call: TRBD2; j_call: TRBJ2-1; v_call: TRBV5-1; clone_size: -; cdr3_aa: CASSLGSGGPVNEQFF; cdr3_nt: TGCGCCAGCAGCTTGGGGAGCGGGGGGCCTGTCAATGAGCAGTTCTTC
d_call: -; j_call: TRBJ2-2; v_call: TRBV5-4; clone_size: -; cdr3_aa: CASSLLGTLPGELFF; cdr3_nt: TGTGCCAGCAGCTTACTCGGGACACTTCCCGGGGAGCTGTTTTTT
d_call: TRBD1; j_call: TRBJ1-2; v_call: TRBV27; clone_size: -; cdr3_aa: CASSLMAGGNYGYTF; cdr3_nt: TGTGCCAGCAGTTTAATGGCAGGGGGAAACTATGGCTACACCTTC
d_call: -; j_call: TRBJ2-3; v_call: TRBV27; clone_size: -; cdr3_aa: CASSLFPGLSTDTQYF; cdr3_nt: TGTGCCAGCAGTTTATTTCCCGGACTCAGCACAGATACGCAGTATTTT